These T cell receptor beta chains were read from a single sample in a study of human T cells and chemical hapten exposure. MiXCR was run by TCRdb on the RACE reads, yielding one entry per CDR3 protein. The sample has about 290,000 distinct CDR3 sequences; approximately 7.5% are singletons. Material: whole blood, obtained in connection with sensitization to the hapten diphenylcyclopropenone (DPC). The source of these receptors is a man aged 18 to 30 with alopecia areata. Some clones in this sample may be carry-over from other donors' samples. Both conserved end residues are trimmed from each CDR3.

TRBV7-9	ASSPPALESYEQY
TRBV2	ASRKGVDSYEQY
TRBV5-1	ASRWETNQETQY
TRBV29-1	SVQGAGANVLT
TRBV19	ASSPHLLGEQGYYNEQF
TRBV20-1	SARVGGGNSPLH
TRBV6-2/TRBV6-3	ASTPGGASNQPQH
TRBV20-1	SARRQGNQPQH
TRBV7-2	ASQTRGNTEAF
TRBV11-2	ASTPGGAIRSYNSPLH
TRBV27	ASSLGPTYEQY
TRBV12-3/TRBV12-4	ASSLAGTGMNTEAF
TRBV7-9	ASQGTGYT
TRBV29-1	SATQIGHQTQY
TRBV12-3/TRBV12-4	ASTRDLDTQY
TRBV10-3	AISGRTGDYGYT
TRBV4-3	ASSQPEEGPNTGELF
TRBV11-2	ASSRVGPQYNSPLH
TRBV4-3	ASSQLVPGELF
TRBV6-2/TRBV6-3	ASGPYSNRQGRAEAF
TRBV18	ASSVRTAEAF
TRBV6-1	ASSASGGTDTQY
TRBV18	ASSPRTGLASGNEQF
TRBV2	ASSAQGVYEQY
TRBV6-5	ASTDGAGQETQY
TRBV4-3	ASSQVARDAFPGTEAF
TRBV6-5	ASRTTGSGYEQY
TRBV7-2	ASSLPPWGVGPEAF
TRBV7-2	ASSLYYNSPLH
TRBV5-1	ASSLGVAESYNEQF
TRBV7-9	ASSFLERTSTDTQY
TRBV27	ASSLLGVDSNQPQH
TRBV28	ASSTLTGGVGEQY
TRBV27	ASSLSDRNNQPQH
TRBV7-2	ASSIYTGELF
TRBV4-1	ASSQGRQGAVETQY
TRBV20-1	SARGQVFWQY
TRBV4-3	ASSQGTSGEFQETQY
TRBV11-3	ASSDSRGELF
TRBV4-2	ASSPDQGRTQETQY
TRBV20-1	SASPLGLAGANTGELF
TRBV3-1	ASSQGGNNSPLH
TRBV29-1	SGTGMNTGELF
TRBV11-2	ASSLGLLGFNEQF
TRBV6-2/TRBV6-3	ASKRQPSTDTQY
TRBV4-3	ASSQGTSGGARINEQF
TRBV4-3	ASSRYGSRGKFAGTEAF
TRBV6-2/TRBV6-3	ASSEGQGTRQPQH